These 8 T cell receptor beta chains came from one sample sequenced in a study of T cells in Graves' hyperthyroidism and ophthalmopathy. RNA transcripts provided the source from which TCR beta CDR3 regions were amplified. Primed by the HTBI set, a first-round RT-PCR was run on the TCR CDR3. TCRdb independently ran MiXCR on the multiplex PCR reads; one entry per CDR3 protein. The sample holds about 270,000 distinct CDR3 sequences, roughly 22% seen once. The source material was blood. These receptors were taken from a man between 25 and 39 years old with Graves' ophthalmopathy.

This clonotype was picked up many times. The CDR3 DNA reads TGTGCCTGGAGTCGGGGGCGCAATCAGCCCCAGCATTTT. It is translated as CAWSRGRNQPQHF. The rearrangement joins TRBV30 to TRBJ1-5, with D perhaps TRBD1 (6 bases). V was shortened by 2 bases and J by 2 bases, with 7 bases between the two germline ends. CDR1 and CDR2 (germline): GTSNPN, SVGIG (reference sequence). This CDR3 spans 13 amino acids.

The chain is built from TRBV5-1 and TRBJ1-3; 7 bases align to TRBD1. This CDR3 region has 13 residues. Germline assignment: CDR1 SGHRS and CDR2 YFSETQ. J gave up 7 bases and V 0 bases, and 1 base lay outside the gene matches. The CDR3, as DNA: TGCGCCAGCAGCTTGGAGGGACAGAACACCATATATTTT. This gives the protein CASSLEGQNTIYF.

This clonotype appeared many times. The rearrangement uses TRBV9 and TRBJ2-7; the D gene is possibly TRBD1 (5 bases). This CDR3 is built from 15 residues. The ends were cut back, 0 bases at V and 3 bases at J, with 13 bases in the middle. Germline CDR1 reads SGDLS; CDR2 reads YYNGEE. CDR3 sequence (DNA): TGTGCCAGCAGCGTAGAGGCAGGGAATCGCTACGAGCAGTACTTC. It specifies CASSVEAGNRYEQYF.

The chain uses TRBV19 and TRBJ1-2, with unresolved D. V gave up 3 bases and J gave up 4 bases, with 15 bases separating them. The length of the CDR3 is 15 residues. Germline CDR1 and CDR2: LNHDA and SQIVND (reference sequence). CDR3 loop: CASSMEGTRVYGYTF. Written as DNA, the CDR3 is TGTGCCAGTAGTATGGAGGGAACTCGAGTCTATGGCTACACCTTC.

The rearrangement uses TRBV28 and TRBJ1-2, with a tentative D call TRBD1 (5 bases). The V gene's germline CDR1 is MDHEN and CDR2 SYDVKM. Trimming shortened V by 2 bases and J by 2 bases, and 9 bases separated the two germline ends. The CDR3 sequence is 14 residues long. CDR3 DNA: TGTGCCAGCAGTTTAAAGGGGTTAAACTATGGCTACACCTTC. Protein product: CASSLKGLNYGYTF.

This clonotype came up a few times. The V call is TRBV28, the J call TRBJ1-5; D unclear. Germline lookup yields CDR1 MDHEN and CDR2 SYDVKM. This CDR3 region has 16 residues. V lost 7 bases to trimming and J lost 2 bases, with 18 bases between them. CDR3 coding DNA: TGTGCCAGCACCCTTCGATTTAGGGAAGGCAATCAGCCCCAGCATTTT. The encoded protein is CASTLRFREGNQPQHF.

There are many counts of this clonotype. The chain uses TRBV18 and TRBJ1-1, with D unresolved. The germline V and J ends were trimmed by 3 bases and 4 bases, with 18 bases remaining between them. CDR1 is KGHSH and CDR2 is LQKENI in the germline V gene. CDR3 length: 16 amino acids. DNA for the CDR3: TGTGCCAGCTCACCCTCGGTAGGTTTGTGGGGCACTGAAGCTTTCTTT. Translation: CASSPSVGLWGTEAFF. The complete variable domain, with remaining parts taken from reference TRBV18 and TRBJ1-1, reads NAGVMQNPRHLVRRRGQEARLRCSPMKGHSHVYWYRQLPEEGLKFMVYLQKENIIDESGMPKERFSAEFPKEGPSILRIQQVVRGDSAAYFCASSPSVGLWGTEAFFGQGTRLTVV.

This clonotype was detected ten times or more. The chain employs TRBV20-1 and TRBJ2-1; 11 positions agree with TRBD2. Trimming took 0 bases from V and 3 from J; bases not matched to a gene: 4. Germline V CDR1 and CDR2: DFQATT, SNEGSKA (reference sequence). The CDR3 sequence is 16 residues long. CDR3 nucleotide sequence: TGCAGTGCTAGAGAACTCGGGACTAGCGGCTACAATGAGCAGTTCTTC. This gives the protein CSARELGTSGYNEQFF.